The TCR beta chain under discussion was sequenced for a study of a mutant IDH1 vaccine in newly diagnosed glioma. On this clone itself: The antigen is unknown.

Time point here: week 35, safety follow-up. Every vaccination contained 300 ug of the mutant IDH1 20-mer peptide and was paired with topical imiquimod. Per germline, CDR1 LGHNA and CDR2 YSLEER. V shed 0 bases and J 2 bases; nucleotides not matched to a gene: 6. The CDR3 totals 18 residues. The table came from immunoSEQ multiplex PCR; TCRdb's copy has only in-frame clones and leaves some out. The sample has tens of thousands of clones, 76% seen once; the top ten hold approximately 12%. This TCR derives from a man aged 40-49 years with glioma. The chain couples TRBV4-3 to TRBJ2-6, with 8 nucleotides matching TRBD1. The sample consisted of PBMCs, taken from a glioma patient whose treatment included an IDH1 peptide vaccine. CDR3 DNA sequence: TGCGCCAGCAGCCAAGATGAGACAGGGGTCGCTGGGGCCAACGTCCTGACTTTC. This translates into CASSQDETGVAGANVLTF.